This T cell receptor beta chain was obtained from a study of blood T cell repertoires in COVID-19. TCRdb's table, derived via immunoSEQ multiplex PCR, lists solely in-frame clones and lacks some. In the table there are approximately 54,000 clones, approximately 80% of which are singletons. Germline CDR1 is GTSNPN and CDR2 is SVGIG (reference sequence). The CDR3 covers 13 residues. Trimming left V 3 bases short and J 0 bases short, with 6 bases between. Input material: peripheral blood. The clonotype was recovered from a woman aged 55-70 years with acute or convalescent COVID-19. The chain combines TRBV30 with TRBJ1-3; D unresolved. CDR3 sequence: CAWSPSSGNTIYF. The CDR3 DNA sequence: TGTGCCTGGAGCCCCAGCTCTGGAAACACCATATATTTT.